The entry below gives a single T cell receptor (beta chain) sequence along with its context. Its antigen is currently unknown. This sample is part of a study of radiation and T cells in renal cell carcinoma. As for the study in general: Nephrectomy followed 15 Gy stereotactic body radiation by 4 weeks.

The V and J ends lost 8 bases and 1 base respectively, with 26 bases between them. Germline V lookup: CDR1 SNHLY, CDR2 FYNNEI. The length of the CDR3 is 19 residues. The assay was immunoSEQ multiplex PCR, and TCRdb's table has in-frame clones only and misses some. The sample has about 150,000 clones, about 91% seen once. Notes on the study in general: Top tumor clonotypes rose in blood 2 weeks post-radiation, then contracted.

The time point denotes: blood 2 weeks post-SBRT. Treatment in this sample: 15 Gy SBRT to primary tumor, nephrectomy 4 weeks later. The chain recombines TRBV2 with TRBJ2-2; D is possibly TRBD1 or TRBD2 (6 bases each). The sequence was obtained from a woman between 50 and 59 years old with renal cell carcinoma. Sequencing was performed on blood, taken from a patient whose treatment included radiotherapy and nephrectomy. The chain's CDR3 is CASGYHKRRGAENTGELFF. As DNA, the CDR3 is TGTGCCAGCGGCTACCACAAGCGTAGGGGGGCCGAGAACACCGGGGAGCTGTTTTTT.